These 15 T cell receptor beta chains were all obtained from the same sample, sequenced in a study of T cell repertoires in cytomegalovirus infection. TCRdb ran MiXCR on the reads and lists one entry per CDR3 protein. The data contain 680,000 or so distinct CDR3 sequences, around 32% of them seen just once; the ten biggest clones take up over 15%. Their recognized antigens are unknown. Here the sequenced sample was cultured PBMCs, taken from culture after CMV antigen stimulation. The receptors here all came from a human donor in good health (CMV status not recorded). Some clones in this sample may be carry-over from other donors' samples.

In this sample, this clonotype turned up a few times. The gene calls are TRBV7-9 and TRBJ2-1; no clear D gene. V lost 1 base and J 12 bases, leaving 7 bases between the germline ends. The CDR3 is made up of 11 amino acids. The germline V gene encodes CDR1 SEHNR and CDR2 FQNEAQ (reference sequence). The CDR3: CASSLGEGQFF. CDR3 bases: TGTGCCAGCAGCTTAGGTGAAGGGCAGTTCTTC.

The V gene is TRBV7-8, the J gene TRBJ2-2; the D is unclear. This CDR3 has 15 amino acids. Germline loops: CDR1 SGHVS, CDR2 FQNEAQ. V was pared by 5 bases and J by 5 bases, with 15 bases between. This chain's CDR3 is CASSPSPGGTGELFF. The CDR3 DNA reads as TGTGCCAGCAGCCCAAGTCCAGGTGGAACCGGGGAGCTGTTTTTT.

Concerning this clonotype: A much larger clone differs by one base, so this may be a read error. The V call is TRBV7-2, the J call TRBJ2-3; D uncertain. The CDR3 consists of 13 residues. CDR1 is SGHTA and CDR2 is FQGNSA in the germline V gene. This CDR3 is CVSSLVPTDTQYF. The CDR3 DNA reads TGTGTCAGCAGCTTAGTGCCCACAGATACGCAGTATTTT.

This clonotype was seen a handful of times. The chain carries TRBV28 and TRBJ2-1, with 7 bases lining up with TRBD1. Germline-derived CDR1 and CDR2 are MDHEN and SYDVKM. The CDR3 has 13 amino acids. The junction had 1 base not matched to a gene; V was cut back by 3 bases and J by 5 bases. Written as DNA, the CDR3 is TGTGCCAGCAGTTTCAGGGGGAACAATGAGCAGTTCTTC. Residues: CASSFRGNNEQFF.

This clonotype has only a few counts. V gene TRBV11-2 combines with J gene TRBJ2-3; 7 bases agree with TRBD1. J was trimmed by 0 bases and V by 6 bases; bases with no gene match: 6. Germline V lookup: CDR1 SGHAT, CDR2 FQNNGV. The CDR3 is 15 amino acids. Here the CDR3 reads CASSNRGYSTDTQYF. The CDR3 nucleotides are TGTGCCAGCAGTAACAGGGGATATAGCACAGATACGCAGTATTTT.

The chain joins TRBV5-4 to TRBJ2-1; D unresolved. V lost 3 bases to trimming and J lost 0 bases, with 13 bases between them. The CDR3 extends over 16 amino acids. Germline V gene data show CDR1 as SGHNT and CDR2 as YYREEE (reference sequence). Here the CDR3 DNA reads TGTGCCAGCAGCTCGGCGACAAGGAGCTCCTACAATGAGCAGTTCTTC. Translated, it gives CASSSATRSSYNEQFF.

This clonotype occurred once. The CDR3 sequence: CASAGQGTSYEQYF. For the CDR3, the DNA is TGTGCCAGCGCAGGACAGGGGACTTCCTACGAGCAGTACTTC. The J gene is TRBJ2-7, the V gene TRBV2; TRBD1 matches 9 bases. V dropped 8 bases and J dropped 1; count of bases not matched to a gene: 6. This CDR3 is built from 14 residues. The germline V gene has CDR1 SNHLY and CDR2 FYNNEI.

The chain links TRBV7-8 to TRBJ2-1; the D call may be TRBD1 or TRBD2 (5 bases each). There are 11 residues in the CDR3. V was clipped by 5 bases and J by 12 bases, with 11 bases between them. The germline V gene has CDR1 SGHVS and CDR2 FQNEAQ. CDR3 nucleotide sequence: TGTGCCAGCAGCCGAGAGGGGAGGCAGTTCTTC. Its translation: CASSREGRQFF.

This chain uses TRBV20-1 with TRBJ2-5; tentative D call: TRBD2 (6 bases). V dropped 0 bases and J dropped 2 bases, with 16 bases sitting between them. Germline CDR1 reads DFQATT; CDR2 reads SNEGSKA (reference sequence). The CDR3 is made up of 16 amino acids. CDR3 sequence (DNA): TGCAGTGCTAGAGAGCCATCGGGGGAAAAACAAGAGACCCAGTACTTC. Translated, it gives CSAREPSGEKQETQYF.

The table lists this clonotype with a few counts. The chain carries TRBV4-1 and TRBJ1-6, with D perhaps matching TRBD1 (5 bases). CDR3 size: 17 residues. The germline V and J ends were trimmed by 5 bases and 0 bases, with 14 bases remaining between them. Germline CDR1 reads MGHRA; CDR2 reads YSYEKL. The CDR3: CASSITPGSSYNSPLHF. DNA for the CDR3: TGCGCCAGCAGCATCACTCCAGGGAGCTCCTATAATTCACCCCTCCACTTT.

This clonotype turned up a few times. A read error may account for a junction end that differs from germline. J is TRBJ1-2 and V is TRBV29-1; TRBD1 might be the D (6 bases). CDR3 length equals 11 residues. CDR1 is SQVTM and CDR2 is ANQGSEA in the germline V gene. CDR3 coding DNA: TGCAGCGGAGGGGGAGGGGATGGTTACACCTTC. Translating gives CSGGGGDGYTF.

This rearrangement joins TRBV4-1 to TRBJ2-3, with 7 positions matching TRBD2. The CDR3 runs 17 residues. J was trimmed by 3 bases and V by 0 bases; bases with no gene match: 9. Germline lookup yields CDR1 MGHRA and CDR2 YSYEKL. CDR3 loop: CASSQDGGGVRTDTQYF. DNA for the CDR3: TGCGCCAGCAGCCAAGATGGTGGGGGGGTCAGGACAGATACGCAGTATTTT.

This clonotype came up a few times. Written as DNA, the CDR3 is TGTGCCAGTAGTATAGACCCTCGAGCGGGTCACTACAATGAGCAGTTCTTC. As protein: CASSIDPRAGHYNEQFF. V and J are TRBV19 and TRBJ2-1, with a possible D match to TRBD2 (6 bases). Trimming pared 0 bases from V and 3 bases from J, leaving 15 bases between. Germline CDR1 reads LNHDA; CDR2 reads SQIVND (reference sequence). The length of the CDR3 is 17 residues.

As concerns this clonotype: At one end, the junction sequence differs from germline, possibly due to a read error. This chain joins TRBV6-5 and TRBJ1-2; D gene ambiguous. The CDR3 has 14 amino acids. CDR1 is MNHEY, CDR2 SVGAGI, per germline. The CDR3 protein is CASSYSSTHYGHTF. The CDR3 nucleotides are TGTGCCAGCAGTTACTCCTCGACGCACTATGGCCACACCTTC.

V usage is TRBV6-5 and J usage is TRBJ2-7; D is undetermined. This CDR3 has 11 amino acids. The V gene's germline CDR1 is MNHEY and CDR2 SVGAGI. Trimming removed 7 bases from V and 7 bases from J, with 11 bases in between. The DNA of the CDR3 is TGTGCCAGCACCCGGGCAGGTGAGCAGTACTTC. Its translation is CASTRAGEQYF.